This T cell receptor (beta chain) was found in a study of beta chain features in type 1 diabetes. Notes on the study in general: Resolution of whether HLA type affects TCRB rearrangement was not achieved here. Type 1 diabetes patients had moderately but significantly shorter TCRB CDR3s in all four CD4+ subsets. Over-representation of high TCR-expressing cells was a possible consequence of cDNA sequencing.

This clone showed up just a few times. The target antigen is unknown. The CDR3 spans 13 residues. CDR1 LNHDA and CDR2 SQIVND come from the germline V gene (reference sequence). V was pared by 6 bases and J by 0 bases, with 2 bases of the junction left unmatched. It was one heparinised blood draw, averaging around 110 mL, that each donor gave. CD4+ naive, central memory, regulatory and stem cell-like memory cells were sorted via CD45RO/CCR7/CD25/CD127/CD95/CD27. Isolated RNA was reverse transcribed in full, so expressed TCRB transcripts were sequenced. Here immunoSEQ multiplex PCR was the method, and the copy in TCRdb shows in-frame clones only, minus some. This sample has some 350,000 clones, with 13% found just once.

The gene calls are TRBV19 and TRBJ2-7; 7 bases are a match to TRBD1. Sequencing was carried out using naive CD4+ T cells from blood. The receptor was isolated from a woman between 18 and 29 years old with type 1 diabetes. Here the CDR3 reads CASSRQGSYEQYF. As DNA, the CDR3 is TGTGCCAGTAGCCGACAGGGCTCCTACGAGCAGTACTTC.